The 32 T cell receptor beta chains below come from one sample, sequenced in a study of CD8 T cells in Susac syndrome. RNA amounts of about 0.5 to 1 ug underwent reverse transcription with random hexamers. Each CDR3 protein is one row after TCRdb ran MiXCR on the immunoSEQ multiplex PCR reads. There are hundreds of thousands of distinct CDR3 sequences in the sample; 85% to 95% occur only once, and about 0.071% lies in the top ten. Material: CD4+ T cells from PBMCs. The receptors derive from a human donor with multiple sclerosis.

V and J are TRBV2 and TRBJ2-1; D call uncertain. The CDR3 contains 11 residues. With 0 bases removed from V and 10 bases from J, the gap between germline ends came to 4 bases. Germline CDR1 reads SNHLY; CDR2 reads FYNNEI. The CDR3, as DNA: TGTGCCAGCAGTGAAGCGCTGGAGCAGTTCTTC. As protein: CASSEALEQFF.

The chain couples TRBV12-3 or TRBV12-4 to TRBJ2-2; 7 bases line up with TRBD1. This CDR3 is built from 18 residues. Trimming at V came to 5 bases and at J to 1 base, leaving 13 bases not matched to a gene. The CDR3 reads CASSQQQPGTENTGELFF. DNA for the CDR3: TGTGCCAGCAGTCAACAACAACCCGGGACAGAGAACACCGGGGAGCTGTTTTTT.

The V call is TRBV29-1, the J call TRBJ1-4, with 7 bases identical to TRBD1. This CDR3 is built from 14 residues. The V gene end was trimmed by 3 bases and the J gene end by 7 bases; junction bases not matched to a gene: 8. Germline V gene lookup returns CDR1 SQVTM and CDR2 ANQGSEA. CDR3 protein: CSVEEGTVSEKLFF. Written as DNA, the CDR3 is TGCAGCGTTGAGGAGGGGACAGTGAGTGAAAAACTGTTTTTT.

In this sample, this clonotype turned up a few times. The chain carries TRBV7-9 and TRBJ2-7, with a tentative D call TRBD1 (5 bases). In germline, CDR1 is SEHNR, CDR2 FQNEAQ (reference sequence). The CDR3 loop spans 14 amino acids. V lost 0 bases and J lost 3, with 9 bases in between. CDR3 sequence reads: CASSLAGANYEQYF. CDR3 nucleotide sequence: TGTGCCAGCAGCTTAGCAGGGGCCAACTACGAGCAGTACTTC.

The J gene is TRBJ1-2, the V gene TRBV29-1; D is undetermined. V was cut by 4 bases and J by 2 bases, with 8 bases left in between. Germline V CDR1 and CDR2: SQVTM, ANQGSEA. This CDR3 is built from 12 residues. The DNA for the CDR3 is TGCAGCGTTGCAGCCAAAAACTATGGCTACACCTTC. Translated, it gives CSVAAKNYGYTF.

This sequence joins TRBV30 and TRBJ1-1; the D is unclear. This CDR3 is built from 11 residues. Looked up from germline, CDR1 is GTSNPN and CDR2 is SVGIG (reference sequence). Trimming left V 4 bases short and J 6 bases short, with 9 bases between. CDR3 region: CAWMRGAEAFF. Written as DNA, the CDR3 is TGTGCCTGGATGCGAGGAGCTGAAGCTTTCTTT.

The rearrangement links TRBV7-9 to TRBJ1-6; D perhaps matches TRBD1 (5 bases). The CDR3 covers 17 residues. V was shortened by 1 base and J by 2 bases, with 12 bases between the two germline ends. Germline CDR1 is SEHNR and CDR2 is FQNEAQ (reference sequence). The DNA of the CDR3 is TGTGCCAGCAGCTTAGAGTGGCAGGGAACCTATAATTCACCCCTCCACTTT. Its protein is CASSLEWQGTYNSPLHF.

This clonotype has just one count. V is TRBV30 and J is TRBJ2-2; TRBD1 matches 8 bases. V lost 0 bases and J lost 5; bases outside the gene matches: 5. CDR3 length: 15 residues. Germline V lookup: CDR1 GTSNPN, CDR2 SVGIG (reference sequence). CDR3 bases: TGTGCCTGGAGTGTAACAGGGGGATTGACCGGGGAGCTGTTTTTT. This sequence encodes CAWSVTGGLTGELFF.

The table lists this clonotype with a count of one. The chain is built from TRBV20-1 and TRBJ1-5, with 10 nucleotides matching TRBD1. This CDR3 region has 14 residues. CDR1 DFQATT and CDR2 SNEGSKA come from the germline V gene (reference sequence). After removal of 4 bases from V and 7 bases from J, the junction contained 7 bases not matched to a gene. CDR3 DNA sequence: TGCAGTGCTAACGACAGGGGGCGCGGGCAGCCCCAGCATTTT. Translated: CSANDRGRGQPQHF.

The chain joins TRBV5-1 to TRBJ1-4, with TRBD1 identical over 10 bases. The germline gives CDR1 SGHRS, CDR2 YFSETQ. This CDR3 is 15 amino acids long. The J segment lost 6 bases and the V segment lost 3 bases, leaving 5 bases of the junction unmatched. The CDR3 nucleotides read TGCGCCAGCAGCTCGGACAGGGGGTACCATGAAAAACTGTTTTTT. Amino acids: CASSSDRGYHEKLFF.

The chain is built from TRBV3-1 and TRBJ1-2, with 10 bases matching TRBD1. After removal of 4 bases from V and 2 bases from J, the junction contained 7 bases not matched to a gene. This CDR3 comprises 16 residues. Germline CDR1 and CDR2: LGHDT and YNNKEL (reference sequence). The CDR3 loop is CASSPRTGGVNYGYTF. CDR3 nucleotides: TGTGCCAGCAGCCCCAGGACAGGGGGGGTGAACTATGGCTACACCTTC.

The chain joins TRBV15 to TRBJ2-1; 9 nucleotides align to TRBD2. The CDR3 is 13 amino acids. V trimming: 1 base; J trimming: 15 bases; junction bases outside the gene matches: 7. Germline-derived CDR1 and CDR2 are LNHNV and YYDKDF (reference sequence). The CDR3 sequence: CATSRGASGAPFF. In nucleotides, the CDR3 is TGTGCCACCAGCAGAGGGGCTAGCGGGGCCCCGTTCTTC.

The chain uses TRBV28 and TRBJ2-7, with 13 nucleotides matching TRBD2. The CDR3 sequence is 19 residues long. Looked up from germline, CDR1 is MDHEN and CDR2 is SYDVKM. The V and J ends lost 5 bases and 0 bases, in that order; junction bases with no gene match: 13. This CDR3 reads CASSHSLGLAGPSSYEQYF. CDR3 coding DNA: TGTGCCAGCAGTCACTCACTGGGACTAGCGGGACCTAGCTCCTACGAGCAGTACTTC.

In nucleotides, the CDR3 is TGTGCCAGCAGTCCCCGGGCGGGGAGCACTGAAGCTTTCTTT. It encodes CASSPRAGSTEAFF. The chain employs TRBV12-3 or TRBV12-4 and TRBJ1-1, with D unclear. The germline V and J ends were trimmed by 5 bases and 4 bases, with 14 bases remaining between them. This CDR3 is built from 14 residues.

The rearrangement uses TRBV30 and TRBJ1-4, with TRBD1 as a possible D gene (6 bases). This CDR3 spans 16 amino acids. The V end lost 6 bases, the J end lost 0 bases, and 17 bases lay between the germline ends. Germline lookup yields CDR1 GTSNPN and CDR2 SVGIG (reference sequence). CDR3 sequence reads: CACTSGHRTTNEKLFF. DNA for the CDR3: TGTGCCTGCACCTCGGGACACCGAACAACTAATGAAAAACTGTTTTTT.

V is TRBV20-1 and J is TRBJ2-1; D unresolved. Germline V gene sequence: CDR1 DFQATT, CDR2 SNEGSKA (reference sequence). With 5 bases removed from V and 1 base from J, the gap between germline ends came to 9 bases. This CDR3 is 13 amino acids long. In nucleotides, the CDR3 is TGCAGTGCTGAGAGTGAATCCTACAATGAGCAGTTCTTC. Protein: CSAESESYNEQFF.

This chain links TRBV5-1 with TRBJ2-2; possible D gene TRBD2, 6 bases. Between the trimmed V and J ends, which lost 1 base and 4 bases, there was a span of 8 bases. This CDR3 has 14 amino acids. CDR1 and CDR2 (germline): SGHRS, YFSETQ. The CDR3 nucleotides read TGCGCCAGCAGCTTGAAACTAGCCACCGGGGAGCTGTTTTTT. Translating it yields CASSLKLATGELFF. The variable domain in full, completed from reference TRBV5-1 and TRBJ2-2, reads KAGVTQTPRYLIKTRGQQVTLSCSPISGHRSVSWYQQTPGQGLQFLFEYFSETQRNKGNFPGRFSGRQFSNSRSEMNVSTLELGDSALYLCASSLKLATGELFFGEGSRLTVL.

V usage is TRBV4-1 and J usage is TRBJ1-1, with D perhaps matching TRBD1 (5 bases). With 2 bases removed from V and 9 bases from J, the gap between germline ends came to 16 bases. From germline, CDR1 is MGHRA and CDR2 YSYEKL. This CDR3 contains 14 residues. This chain's CDR3 is CASSQSVMGTQAFF. CDR3 nucleotides: TGCGCCAGCAGCCAATCCGTAATGGGGACCCAAGCTTTCTTT.

This rearrangement joins TRBV19 to TRBJ1-1; D is perhaps TRBD1 (6 bases). Germline CDR1 reads LNHDA; CDR2 reads SQIVND (reference sequence). V shed 5 bases and J shed 11 bases, with 24 bases lying between them. The CDR3 contains 15 residues. The CDR3 here is CASSGGTRATGSAFF. Here the CDR3 DNA reads TGTGCCAGTAGTGGGGGCACCCGGGCTACAGGGTCGGCTTTCTTT.

The genes are TRBV29-1 and TRBJ1-1; tentatively, D is TRBD1 (5 bases). With 7 bases removed from V and 4 bases from J, the gap between germline ends came to 16 bases. There are 13 residues in the CDR3. Germline lookup yields CDR1 SQVTM and CDR2 ANQGSEA. The CDR3 coding sequence is TGCAGCGCGAAATGGGGGGGGGTCACTGAAGCTTTCTTT. It codes for CSAKWGGVTEAFF.

The V and J genes are TRBV20-1 and TRBJ2-3; D is possibly TRBD1 (5 bases). This CDR3 comprises 15 residues. The germline gives CDR1 DFQATT, CDR2 SNEGSKA (reference sequence). V was pared by 5 bases and J by 2 bases, with 17 bases between. CDR3 sequence reads: CSAGPTGSDTDTQYF. CDR3 nucleotides: TGCAGTGCTGGACCAACAGGTTCGGACACAGATACGCAGTATTTT.

The rearrangement uses TRBV4-1 and TRBJ2-3; D unresolved. The CDR3 contains 14 residues. Germline CDR1 MGHRA, CDR2 YSYEKL. V lost 1 base and J 2 bases, leaving 7 bases between the germline ends. CDR3 sequence: CASSQVGLTDTQYF. Here the CDR3 DNA reads TGCGCCAGCAGCCAAGTTGGCCTCACAGATACGCAGTATTTT.

The V and J genes are TRBV5-6 and TRBJ2-2; D call uncertain. Germline-derived CDR1 and CDR2 are SGHDT and YYEEEE. The CDR3 runs 12 residues. The V and J ends lost 2 bases and 5 bases respectively, with 4 bases between them. CDR3 region: CASSLFTGELFF. The CDR3 bases are TGTGCCAGCAGCTTATTTACCGGGGAGCTGTTTTTT.

The V and J genes are TRBV12-3 or TRBV12-4 and TRBJ2-1; D is undetermined. This CDR3 has 14 residues. V shed 4 bases and J shed 7 bases, with 14 bases lying between them. The CDR3 bases are TGTGCCAGCAGTTACCTCGCAGAAAGGAATGAGCAGTTCTTC. It yields the protein CASSYLAERNEQFF.

This sequence joins TRBV15 and TRBJ2-7, with D unresolved. Germline lookup yields CDR1 LNHNV and CDR2 YYDKDF (reference sequence). Trimming shortened V by 0 bases and J by 2 bases, and 5 bases separated the two germline ends. The CDR3 contains 13 residues. The CDR3 loop is CATSREQTYEQYF. CDR3 bases: TGTGCCACCAGCAGAGAACAGACCTACGAGCAGTACTTC.

The V call is TRBV4-1, the J call TRBJ2-1, with 8 positions matching TRBD2. The CDR3 is made up of 17 amino acids. After removal of 4 bases from V and 0 bases from J, the junction contained 8 bases not matched to a gene. Germline CDR1 MGHRA, CDR2 YSYEKL. The DNA of the CDR3 is TGCGCCAGCAGCCGAATTCCCGGGACTAGCTCCTACAATGAGCAGTTCTTC. Amino acid sequence: CASSRIPGTSSYNEQFF.

The CDR3 sequence: CASSQGDYEQYF. The CDR3 coding sequence is TGTGCCAGCAGCCAAGGAGATTACGAGCAGTACTTC. The chain carries TRBV3-1 and TRBJ2-7; D is uncertain. The V and J ends lost 1 base and 4 bases respectively, with 5 bases between them. CDR1 is LGHDT, CDR2 YNNKEL, per germline (reference sequence). The CDR3 totals 12 residues.

The chain has TRBV4-2 and TRBJ1-3; D perhaps matches TRBD1 (6 bases). This CDR3 region has 16 residues. V gave up 0 bases and J gave up 4 bases, with 13 bases separating them. Germline assignment: CDR1 LGHNA and CDR2 YNFKEQ. The CDR3 coding sequence is TGTGCCAGCAGCCAAGACCAACAGGGCCTGGGAAACACCATATATTTT. This encodes CASSQDQQGLGNTIYF.

The chain has TRBV12-3 or TRBV12-4 and TRBJ1-1; D uncertain. Deletions cut 7 bases from V and 4 bases from J, with 13 bases between. The CDR3 covers 13 residues. The CDR3 DNA is TGTGCCAGCAACGTCGCGTATGGCACTGAAGCTTTCTTT. This sequence encodes CASNVAYGTEAFF.

This chain links TRBV3-1 with TRBJ2-1; no definite D call. The CDR3 totals 16 residues. Germline CDR1 is LGHDT and CDR2 is YNNKEL (reference sequence). Between the trimmed V and J ends, which lost 0 bases and 6 bases, there was a span of 15 bases. CDR3 in DNA: TGTGCCAGCAGCCAAGATTTCAGCGCCCTTCCCAATGAGCAGTTCTTC. Amino acid sequence: CASSQDFSALPNEQFF.

J is TRBJ2-3 and V is TRBV3-1, with a tentative D call TRBD1 (6 bases). Deletions cut 4 bases from V and 0 bases from J, with 11 bases between. The length of the CDR3 is 15 residues. Germline lookup yields CDR1 LGHDT and CDR2 YNNKEL (reference sequence). The CDR3 is CASSPLGASTDTQYF. The CDR3 nucleotides read TGTGCCAGCAGCCCCCTGGGGGCCAGCACAGATACGCAGTATTTT.

The chain recombines TRBV20-1 with TRBJ2-1, with 9 bases fitting TRBD2. Germline V gene data show CDR1 as DFQATT and CDR2 as SNEGSKA (reference sequence). CDR3 size: 15 residues. J gave up 8 bases and V 6 bases, and 14 bases lay outside the gene matches. Here the CDR3 reads CSALDRRGGVDEQFF. As DNA, the CDR3 is TGCAGTGCCCTCGATAGGCGGGGGGGGGTCGATGAGCAGTTCTTC.